One TCR beta chain is described in this entry. This record belongs to a study of Graves' ophthalmopathy and Graves' hyperthyroidism. TCR beta CDR3 amplification used RNA transcripts. Following a first-round RT-PCR that used HTBI primers, a second-round multiplex PCR was carried out. One entry per CDR3 protein results from TCRdb running MiXCR on the multiplex PCR reads. The sample has 350,000 or so distinct CDR3 sequences; 15% to 20% are singletons. Trimming at V came to 4 bases and at J to 3 bases, leaving 5 bases not matched to a gene. Germline CDR1 is SGHAT and CDR2 is FQNNGV. The CDR3 runs to 14 residues. About 10 ml of fresh blood yielded the PBMCs by density gradient.

The receptor's source is an adult man with Graves' ophthalmopathy. The rearrangement links TRBV11-2 to TRBJ1-1; 7 bases are shared with TRBD1. Sequenced: peripheral blood. The CDR3 loop reads CASSSLDRDTEAFF. CDR3 DNA sequence: TGTGCCAGCAGCTCCCTTGACAGGGACACTGAAGCTTTCTTT.